In its sample, the clone carrying this T cell receptor (beta chain) was seen a few times. What it binds is unknown. This entry belongs to a study of blood T cells in healthy people across ages. CDR1 is DFQATT and CDR2 is SNEGSKA in the germline V gene (reference sequence). V lost 1 base and J 6 bases, leaving 7 bases between the germline ends. This CDR3 has 13 amino acids. For the second PCR, which ran for about 7 to 11 cycles, a sample-barcoded 5' primer and a J-beta primer mix were used. TCRdb re-derived calls from the 5' RACE reads in MiXCR, one entry per CDR3 protein. The table has just under 750,000 distinct CDR3 sequences, about a fifth seen once. Overall study results and limits: Long-lived and aged donors differed, with more naive CD4+ cells and higher diversity in the long-lived. Correlation between TCR beta diversity and naive T cell percentage was strong. Getting older went along with TCR beta diversity per million T cells dropping roughly linearly.

What was sequenced was blood. The origin of this receptor is a man in his sixties or seventies in good health. The chain is built from TRBV20-1 and TRBJ1-6; D ambiguous. CDR3 nucleotide sequence: TGCAGTGCTAGAGGTGGCGGTAATTCACCCCTCCACTTT. Its translation is CSARGGGNSPLHF.